The clone carrying this T cell receptor (beta chain) was counted between two and nine times. The sample comes from a study of T cell responses to AZD1222 COVID-19 vaccine. Some clones are missing from TCRdb's copy, which holds only in-frame ones; the method was immunoSEQ multiplex PCR. The sample includes fewer than 120,000 clones, about 85% of them seen just once. The length of the CDR3 is 15 residues. Germline V gives CDR1 MNHEY, CDR2 SVGAGI. Trimming removed 0 bases from V and 3 bases from J, with 9 bases in between. Sequencing used peripheral blood, obtained on day 0 of AZD1222 vaccination. The chain combines TRBV6-5 with TRBJ1-5; D perhaps matches TRBD1 (6 bases). The TCR was taken from an adult in good health. DNA of the CDR3: TGTGCCAGCAGTTACTCGAGGACAGTCAATCAGCCCCAGCATTTT. This sequence encodes CASSYSRTVNQPQHF.